The TCR beta chain described here comes from a study of CD8+ T cells in alopecia areata (dated by TCRdb to 2016 to 2019). Some background on the complete study: Treated patients were enrolled in an open-label pilot trial of oral tofacitinib, 5 to 10 mg twice daily, for moderate-to-severe alopecia areata. Clonality in the scalp was compared among normal scalp (n=4), patchy alopecia areata scalp (n=8), and alopecia totalis/universalis scalp (n=8). immunoSEQ multiplex PCR using 35 Vbeta forward primers and 13 Jbeta reverse primers was used to amplify TCRbeta CDR3 regions. Biopsies were taken from tofacitinib-treated patients at baseline and again at 4 and 24 weeks into treatment, and several of those patients also had a later scalp biopsy. In humans, TCRbeta sequencing was performed on scalp tissue and on sorted CD4+ and CD8+ peripheral blood T cells from healthy controls and from patients with patchy or totalis/universalis alopecia areata. In treated patients, disease severity was measured using the SALT score, which gives the percentage of scalp surface area affected. Tofacitinib was administered for 6 to 18 months, and 6 months of follow-up off drug were then conducted to assess delayed response and recurrence. The RNA source kit depended on sample type: the PAXgene miRNA kit for fixed scalp, the miRNeasy kit for PBMCs, and the RNeasy kit for mouse skin. High-throughput TCRbeta sequencing was used to examine T cell clonal expansion in alopecia areata in both the C3H/HeJ mouse model and human patients.

The intended sense of this specimen's time point label: 24 weeks on oral tofacitinib. The sample's treatment or condition label, in plain terms: oral pan-JAK inhibitor, 5-10 mg twice daily. Lesional scalp punch biopsies and peripheral blood were obtained from alopecia areata patients. After PBMCs were isolated by density centrifugation and stained for CD3, CD4 and CD8, a FACSAria was used to sort CD4+ and CD8+ T cells. This clone was counted between two and nine times. The antigen it binds to is not known. The record has no base qualities; no much larger clone is one base away. Points the paper makes about the study in general: Shared TCR sequences between patients were less evident than in mice, which may be partly attributable to HLA diversity in the patient population. Unlike mouse skin, where gammadelta T cells dominate, normal human skin contains resident alphabeta T cells that get sequenced too, which complicates analysis of the scalp TCR repertoire. During tofacitinib treatment, many expanded lesional clones stuck around in both scalp and blood, and this persistence may partly explain why relapse happens after treatment is stopped. Lesional scalp, especially in alopecia totalis/universalis, showed higher clonality and more expanded CD8+ clones than normal scalp, suggesting antigenic drive. Tofacitinib significantly lowered scalp clonality and the number of expanded CD8+ clones among the top 100 scalp clones. Because the treated cohort was small and had just a single nonresponder, larger studies are needed to establish links between baseline CD8+ expansion and response.

For this chain, trimming is 1 base at the V end and 3 bases at the J end, and the number of junction bases without a gene match is 12. The germline V gene (reference sequence) yields GTSNPN for CDR1 and SVGIG for CDR2. The CDR3 holds 16 amino acids from the cysteine to the phenylalanine. Only the CDR3 DNA is retained, 48 bases long and in frame from the first base. Library preparation used the immunoSEQ multiplex PCR assay. For TCR sequencing, RNA was extracted from every sample and reverse transcribed into cDNA to serve as template. SuperScript III was used for first-strand cDNA synthesis, primed with a 2:1 mix of oligo-dT and random hexamers. A synthetic immune receptor repertoire was used to gauge amplification bias, and whatever bias remained was removed computationally. Concerning the study's data processing: Raw reads were preprocessed to remove errors, and CDR3 was defined by IMGT conventions from the conserved cysteine to phenylalanine. To get clonality, Shannon entropy was normalized by log2 of the number of productive unique TCRs and the result was subtracted from 1. Scalp TCRbeta sequences were cross-referenced with sorted blood CD4 and CD8 repertoires so that the CD4 or CD8 identity of scalp clones could be inferred. The clones in this table, taken by TCRdb from immuneACCESS, are in-frame only. Not every clone is retained; where verified, under half of the shortfall comes from an unresolved V gene, and the cause of the rest is unknown. That table is the source of V, J and clone size, and D and trimming were worked out from the DNA. The sample data list about 180,000 clones, and about 53% of these were observed just once. The ten largest account for 10% to 14% of the sample.

Recombination connected TRBV30 to TRBJ2-7; TRBD1 fits 7 bases in the junction. The TCR originated in a human donor with alopecia areata. This specimen consisted of CD8+ T cells sorted from blood, obtained at week 24, from a patient treated with tofacitinib. The DNA is as follows: TGTGCCTGGAGTGCGCCTAGGACAGGAGGATACTACGAGCAGTACTTC. It codes for CAWSAPRTGGYYEQYF. Joined to the reference TRBV30 and TRBJ2-7 proteins, this CDR3 gives the full variable domain: SQTIHQWPATLVQPVGSPLSLECTVEGTSNPNLYWYRQAAGRGLQLLFYSVGIGQISSEVPQNLSASRPQDRQFILSSKKLLLSDSGFYLCAWSAPRTGGYYEQYFGPGTRLTVT.